Given below is one T cell receptor beta chain in context. Its specific antigen is unknown. Per-nucleotide qualities are absent, and no much larger clonotype sits a single base away. This sample was taken from a study of blood T cell repertoires in COVID-19 (dated by TCRdb to about 2020). Context from the whole study: Collaborator samples came from the United States, Italy and Spain and covered acute and convalescent phases of COVID-19. A de-identified subject ID, COVID-19 status, age in years and sex were almost always included in the sample metadata. Subjects who had been exposed to COVID-19, were actively infected with it, or had recovered from it provided the deeply sampled blood TCRbeta repertoires that made up the dataset. A freely available public database, intended as a resource for researchers studying the immune response to SARS-CoV-2, is where the repertoires were released. Where available, HLA class I and class II types were taken from metadata supplied by the sample provider and were not determined by assay-based typing. The samples were drawn from two sources: the first 160 participants of the ongoing ImmuneRACE study, and 950 to 1,500 subjects contributed by 6 global collaborators. The material from the prospective study consisted of cDNA or gDNA derived from T cells, B-cell-depleted T cells, or PBMCs. Results and caveats for the whole study, not just this receptor: The amount of clinical and demographic metadata varied by source and participant and was provided uncurated.

Each collaborating institution followed its own protocols to collect whole blood in K2EDTA tubes. For TCRbeta analysis, collaborators shipped samples in one of three forms: frozen whole blood, isolated PBMCs, or DNA extracted from either of those sample types. TCRbeta CDR3 regions were amplified from genomic DNA using the immunoSEQ Assay, a bias-controlled multiplex PCR. Regarding the original processing steps: The number of nucleated cells in each sample was estimated by amplification of reference gene primers within the assay. To quantify the absolute abundance of each unique TCRbeta CDR3 rearrangement, sequence reads were collapsed and filtered. For each sample, productive Simpson clonality was calculated as the square root of Simpson's diversity index over productive rearrangements. TCRdb obtained this table from immuneACCESS and retained in-frame rearrangements with V and J assigned. These tables miss some clones; where compared with another copy, unresolved V genes account for less than half of the shortfall, and the remainder is unexplained. The V and J calls and clone size come from that table; D and trimming were worked out from the DNA. The sample includes some 74,000 clones, with around 90% observed a single time. The ten largest account for 25% to 35% of the sample.

This TCR was sampled from a man between 50 and 59 years old with acute or convalescent COVID-19. Sequences were obtained from peripheral blood.

CDR3 sequence: CASRASGGTDTQYF. The DNA sequence is as follows: TGTGCCAGCAGGGCTAGCGGGGGCACAGATACGCAGTATTTT. The chain employs TRBV2 and TRBJ2-3; 9 junctional bases match TRBD2. Germline trimming amounts to 6 bases on V and 1 base on J, with 2 as the count of junction bases outside the gene matches. Reading from cysteine to phenylalanine, the CDR3 counts 14 amino acids. Only the CDR3 DNA stays, 42 bases, in frame from base 1. Looking up the germline V gene yields CDR1 SNHLY and CDR2 FYNNEI. With all but the CDR3 taken from the reference TRBV2 and TRBJ2-3 genes, the full variable domain is: EPEVTQTPSHQVTQMGQEVILRCVPISNHLYFYWYRQILGQKVEFLVSFYNNEISEKSEIFDDQFSVERPDGSNFTLKIRSTKLEDSAMYFCASRASGGTDTQYFGPGTRLTVL.